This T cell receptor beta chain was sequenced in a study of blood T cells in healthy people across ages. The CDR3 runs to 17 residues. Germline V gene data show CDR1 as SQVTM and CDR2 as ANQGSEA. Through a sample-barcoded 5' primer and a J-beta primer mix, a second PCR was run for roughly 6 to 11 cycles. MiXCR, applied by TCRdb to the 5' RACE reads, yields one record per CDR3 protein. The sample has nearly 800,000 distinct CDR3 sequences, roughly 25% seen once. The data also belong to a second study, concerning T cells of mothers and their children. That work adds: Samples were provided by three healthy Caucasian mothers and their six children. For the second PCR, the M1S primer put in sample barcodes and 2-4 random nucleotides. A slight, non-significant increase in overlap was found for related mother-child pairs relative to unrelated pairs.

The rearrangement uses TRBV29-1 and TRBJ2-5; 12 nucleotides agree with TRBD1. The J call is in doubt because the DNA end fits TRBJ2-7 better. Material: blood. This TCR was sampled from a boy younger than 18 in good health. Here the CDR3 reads CSVEDLAGQGASYEQYF. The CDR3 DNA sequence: TGCAGCGTTGAAGACCTCGCGGGACAGGGGGCTTCCTACGAGCAGTACTTC.